Listed below are T cell receptor beta chains from one sample, sequenced in a study of technical replicates of blood from four donors. Assay: immunoSEQ multiplex PCR; the TCRdb copy retains only in-frame clones and omits some. The sample holds fewer than 85,000 clones, 85% to 95% seen once. Sequenced sample: T cells isolated from PBMCs. The receptors were gathered from a human donor in good health. Each CDR3 is given with its conserved first and last residue. D genes are given only for firm matches. Only part of the rows carry a size: once, few, many, or a class if the clone is expanded.

d_call,clone_size,cdr3_length,v_call,j_call,cdr3_aa,cdr3_nt
NA,once,17,TRBV5-1,TRBJ1-1,CASSSRTFALMNTEAFF,TGCGCCAGCAGCTCGCGGACATTCGCCCTCATGAACACTGAAGCTTTCTTT
NA,NA,12,TRBV28,TRBJ1-2,CASSFAEHGYTF,TGTGCCAGCAGTTTTGCGGAGCACGGCTACACCTTC
NA,NA,13,TRBV6-5,TRBJ2-2,CASKGALTGELFF,TGTGCCAGCAAAGGGGCTCTCACCGGGGAGCTGTTTTTT
TRBD1,NA,14,TRBV5-1,TRBJ2-2,CASSGQAATGELFF,TGCGCCAGCAGCGGACAGGCCGCCACCGGGGAGCTGTTTTTT
NA,NA,14,TRBV29-1,TRBJ2-3,CSVEAASGTDTQYF,TGCAGCGTTGAGGCTGCTAGCGGCACAGATACGCAGTATTTT
TRBD1,NA,14,TRBV6-5,TRBJ2-5,CASSYGTGGKTQYF,TGTGCCAGCAGTTACGGGACAGGGGGAAAGACCCAGTACTTC
TRBD2,NA,15,TRBV5-4,TRBJ2-7,CASSLLAGGVSEQYF,TGTGCCAGCAGCTTACTAGCGGGGGGCGTTAGCGAGCAGTACTTC
NA,NA,13,TRBV4-1,TRBJ1-6,CASSQDLNSPLHF,TGCGCCAGCAGCCAAGATCTTAATTCACCCCTCCACTTT
NA,NA,13,TRBV7-2,TRBJ2-1,CASSLAPYNEQFF,TGTGCCAGCAGCTTAGCCCCGTACAATGAGCAGTTCTTC
TRBD1,NA,15,TRBV4-2,TRBJ2-3,CASSQTGGVTDTQYF,TGTGCCAGCAGCCAAACAGGGGGCGTGACAGATACGCAGTATTTT
NA,NA,14,TRBV19,TRBJ2-7,CASSLNGETYEQYF,TGTGCCAGTAGTCTTAACGGGGAAACCTACGAGCAGTACTTC
TRBD1,NA,17,TRBV5-1,TRBJ1-2,CASSLEGQGALNYGYTF,TGCGCCAGCAGCTTGGAGGGGCAGGGGGCGCTTAACTATGGCTACACCTTC
TRBD1,NA,15,TRBV5-1,TRBJ1-5,CASSLAGQGDQPQHF,TGCGCCAGCAGCTTGGCTGGACAGGGAGACCAGCCCCAGCATTTT
NA,NA,15,TRBV27,TRBJ1-2,CASSLSSEMIYGYTF,TGTGCCAGCAGTTTATCGAGTGAGATGATCTATGGCTACACCTTC
TRBD1,NA,18,TRBV5-1,TRBJ2-5,CASSLADEGQAYRETQYF,TGCGCCAGCAGCTTGGCAGACGAGGGACAGGCCTACCGGGAGACCCAGTACTTC
NA,NA,15,TRBV14,TRBJ1-4,CASSLVGSSFEKLFF,TGTGCCAGCAGCCTGGTCGGGTCGAGTTTCGAAAAACTGTTTTTT
NA,NA,14,TRBV19,TRBJ1-1,CASTGQTMNTEAFF,TGTGCCAGCACTGGACAGACCATGAACACTGAAGCTTTCTTT
NA,NA,15,TRBV27,TRBJ1-5,CASSPRVLSNQPQHF,TGTGCCAGCAGCCCCAGGGTTTTAAGCAATCAGCCCCAGCATTTT
NA,NA,14,TRBV13,TRBJ1-2,CASSSGAGLNGYTF,TGTGCCAGCAGCTCTGGGGCAGGGTTAAATGGCTACACCTTC
NA,NA,15,TRBV2,TRBJ2-1,CASNPQASSYNEQFF,TGTGCCAGCAACCCACAGGCCAGCTCCTACAATGAGCAGTTCTTC
TRBD2,NA,16,TRBV18,TRBJ2-1,CASSPNPLAGRDEQFF,TGTGCCAGCTCACCTAATCCGCTAGCGGGAAGGGATGAGCAGTTCTTC
TRBD2,NA,19,TRBV10-2,TRBJ2-7,CASEGTGHFLAGGGYEQYF,TGCGCCAGCGAGGGGACAGGGCATTTCCTAGCGGGAGGTGGGTACGAGCAGTACTTC
NA,NA,13,TRBV25-1,TRBJ1-1,CASSEWGETEAFF,TGTGCCAGCAGTGAATGGGGGGAGACTGAAGCTTTCTTT
NA,NA,14,TRBV7-2,TRBJ2-1,CASSQMGGPGDMVF,TGTGCCAGCAGCCAAATGGGAGGGCCAGGGGATATGGTCTTC
NA,NA,13,TRBV11-2,TRBJ2-3,CASTREPLDTQYF,TGTGCCAGCACACGGGAGCCTTTAGATACGCAGTATTTT
NA,NA,15,TRBV10-3,TRBJ1-1,CAISESPDMNTEAFF,TGTGCCATCAGTGAGTCGCCAGACATGAACACTGAAGCTTTCTTT
NA,NA,13,TRBV10-3,TRBJ2-5,CAISGGLAETQYF,TGTGCCATCAGTGGGGGGCTAGCTGAGACCCAGTACTTC